Shown below are 20 T cell receptor beta chains from a single sample sequenced in a study of blood T cells in healthy people across ages. Through a sample-barcoded 5' primer and a J-beta primer mix, a second PCR was run for roughly 7 to 12 cycles. TCRdb processed the 5' RACE reads anew with MiXCR; each CDR3 protein has one entry. The sample holds about 1.8 million distinct CDR3 sequences, roughly 52% seen once. The sample taken for sequencing was blood. These TCRs come from a woman aged 40-49 years in good health.

The CDR3 region has the DNA TGTGCCAGCAGCTCCACTATGAGGCGAGAGGTATTGTGGGAGACCCAGTACTTC. Amino acids: CASSSTMRREVLWETQYF. V gene TRBV7-9 combines with J gene TRBJ2-5; no reliable D call. The ends were cut back, 4 bases at V and 5 bases at J, with 26 bases in the middle. From germline, CDR1 is SEHNR and CDR2 FQNEAQ (reference sequence). The CDR3 totals 18 residues. The whole variable domain, remainder taken from reference TRBV7-9 and TRBJ2-5, is DTGVSQNPRHKITKRGQNVTFRCDPISEHNRLYWYRQTLGQGPEFLTYFQNEAQLEKSRLLSDRFSAERPKGSFSTLEIQRTEQGDSAMYLCASSSTMRREVLWETQYFGPGTRLLVL.

V is TRBV20-1 and J is TRBJ2-5; D remains unclear. This CDR3 has 13 amino acids. CDR1 DFQATT and CDR2 SNEGSKA come from the germline V gene (reference sequence). Trimming left V 5 bases short and J 5 bases short, with 15 bases between. Here the CDR3 reads CSAEDFNGETQYF. The CDR3 coding sequence is TGCAGTGCTGAGGATTTCAATGGGGAGACCCAGTACTTC.

V and J are TRBV3-1 and TRBJ2-7; the D is unclear. With the DNA end fitting TRBJ2-5 better, the J assignment may be wrong. The germline CDR1 and CDR2 sequences are LGHDT and YNNKEL (reference sequence). The CDR3 has 15 residues. The CDR3 coding sequence is TGTGCCAGCAGCTCCCGGCCTAGGTACCAAGAGACCCAGTACTTC. It specifies CASSSRPRYQETQYF.

This clonotype appeared a few times. This sequence joins TRBV5-1 and TRBJ2-1; the D is unclear. Germline values: CDR1 SGHRS, CDR2 YFSETQ. The V gene lost 5 bases and the J gene lost 6 bases, with 18 bases spanning the gap. The CDR3 contains 15 residues. CDR3 DNA: TGCGCCAGCAGTTTCCGTTACGGGCCCTCCAATGAGCAGTTCTTC. Its protein product is CASSFRYGPSNEQFF.

This clonotype has a handful of counts. CDR3 loop: CSAGTIQETQYF. The CDR3 DNA is TGCAGTGCCGGGACGATCCAAGAGACCCAGTACTTC. This chain connects TRBV20-1 to TRBJ2-5, with D perhaps being TRBD1 or TRBD2 (5 bases each). V lost 6 bases and J 1 base, leaving 9 bases between the germline ends. The V gene's germline CDR1 is DFQATT and CDR2 SNEGSKA (reference sequence). This CDR3 contains 12 residues.

Worth noting for this clonotype: The junction differs from germline at one of its ends, possibly a read error. The chain joins TRBV5-8 to TRBJ2-5; D might be TRBD2 (6 bases). Germline lookup yields CDR1 SGHTS and CDR2 YDEGEE. This CDR3 contains 16 residues. The CDR3 coding sequence is TGTACCAGCAGCCCGCTCGTGAGACTAGTAAAAGAGACCCAGTACTTC. This encodes CTSSPLVRLVKETQYF.

The J gene is TRBJ2-1, the V gene TRBV4-3, with 8 positions matching TRBD2. Germline CDR1 reads LGHNA; CDR2 reads YSLEER. This CDR3 is built from 17 residues. J lost 8 bases, V lost 0 bases, and 12 bases had no gene match. CDR3 sequence (DNA): TGCGCCAGCAGCCAAGACGGTACGGGGGGGCGTCTCGATGAGCAGTTCTTC. Its translation: CASSQDGTGGRLDEQFF.

The genes are TRBV4-2 and TRBJ2-5; a possible D gene is TRBD2 (6 bases). Germline lookup yields CDR1 LGHNA and CDR2 YNFKEQ. V lost 0 bases to trimming and J lost 11 bases, with 16 bases between them. This CDR3 is 14 amino acids long. The CDR3 DNA reads as TGTGCCAGCAGCCAAGATACTAGCATGACGGGGCAGTACTTC. This codes for CASSQDTSMTGQYF.

This chain links TRBV20-1 with TRBJ2-5; D perhaps matches TRBD2 (5 bases). Germline V gives CDR1 DFQATT, CDR2 SNEGSKA (reference sequence). This CDR3 contains 13 residues. Trimming took off 1 base at V and 5 bases at J, with 11 bases between the two ends. The CDR3 spells CSARVPGLETQYF. The CDR3 bases are TGCAGTGCTAGAGTTCCGGGGTTGGAGACCCAGTACTTC.

The chain couples TRBV6-2 or TRBV6-3 to TRBJ2-3; D call uncertain. Germline V gene lookup returns CDR1 MNHEY and CDR2 SVGEGT. The CDR3 totals 12 residues. Trimming removed 6 bases at V and 2 bases at J, with 6 bases between. CDR3 sequence (DNA): TGTGCCAGCAGGGATCCCACAGATACGCAGTATTTT. It translates to CASRDPTDTQYF.

There are a few counts of this clonotype. This sequence joins TRBV24-1 and TRBJ2-7, with 8 bases aligning to TRBD1. The V gene end was trimmed by 3 bases and the J gene end by 6 bases; junction bases not matched to a gene: 9. In germline, CDR1 is KGHDR, CDR2 SFDVKD. The CDR3 contains 15 residues. CDR3: CATSDPRTGLGEQYF. The CDR3 DNA reads as TGTGCCACCAGTGATCCCCGGACAGGGCTTGGCGAGCAGTACTTC.

The genes are TRBV27 and TRBJ2-5, with TRBD1 identical over 9 bases. The J call is doubtful: the DNA matches TRBJ2-7 better. The CDR3 extends over 15 amino acids. Germline lookup yields CDR1 MNHEY and CDR2 SMNVEV (reference sequence). The CDR3 nucleotides read TGTGCCAGCAGTTTCCCGGGACAGGGAAGGAACGAGCAGTACTTC. Translating it yields CASSFPGQGRNEQYF.

The CDR3 nucleotides read TGTGCCAGCAGTTTATTCATGAGGGGCGGGGGGGCGATAAATGAGCAGTTCTTC. Translated: CASSLFMRGGGAINEQFF. The chain recombines TRBV27 with TRBJ2-1; TRBD2 matches 9 bases. The CDR3 length is 18 residues. V lost 1 base to trimming and J lost 7 bases; unmatched junction nucleotides: 14. The germline V gene encodes CDR1 MNHEY and CDR2 SMNVEV (reference sequence).

This clonotype was observed a handful of times. V is TRBV27 and J is TRBJ2-1; 10 nucleotides match TRBD2. This CDR3 region has 15 residues. Germline CDR1 MNHEY, CDR2 SMNVEV (reference sequence). Trimming cost V 6 bases and J 3 bases; bases outside gene matches: 5. The CDR3 here is CASRRAGGNYNEQFF. In DNA, the CDR3 is TGTGCCAGCAGGAGAGCGGGGGGGAACTACAATGAGCAGTTCTTC.

The chain joins TRBV10-3 to TRBJ2-3; D is possibly TRBD1 or TRBD2 (5 bases each). In germline, CDR1 is ENHRY, CDR2 SYGVKD. The ends were cut back, 0 bases at V and 10 bases at J, with 26 bases in the middle. This CDR3 region has 18 residues. The CDR3 sequence: CAISESTIGASSGDAQYF. In nucleotides, the CDR3 is TGTGCCATCAGTGAGTCGACCATCGGGGCTTCGTCCGGGGATGCGCAGTATTTT.

This clonotype was seen a handful of times. The chain recombines TRBV4-1 with TRBJ2-1, with 10 bases matching TRBD2. CDR1 and CDR2 (germline): MGHRA, YSYEKL. V lost 0 bases and J lost 7; bases outside the gene matches: 6. This CDR3 has 16 amino acids. The CDR3, as DNA: TGCGCCAGCAGCCAAGATGAGCGGGGGGGCGGAAATGAGCAGTTCTTC. Encoded protein: CASSQDERGGGNEQFF.

The rearrangement uses TRBV12-3 or TRBV12-4 and TRBJ1-5, with D maybe TRBD1 (5 bases). The CDR3 sequence is 12 residues long. V dropped 7 bases and J dropped 15 bases, with 19 bases sitting between them. The CDR3 nucleotides read TGTGCCAGCACCAGAGACAGCCTTATAATGCATTTT. This sequence encodes CASTRDSLIMHF.

The V call is TRBV7-9, the J call TRBJ2-3, with D perhaps TRBD1 (6 bases). The length of the CDR3 is 14 residues. V lost 6 bases, J lost 2 bases, and 12 bases lay in between. Germline-derived CDR1 and CDR2 are SEHNR and FQNEAQ (reference sequence). This chain's CDR3 is CASRTGNFTDTQYF. The CDR3 coding sequence is TGTGCCAGCAGGACAGGCAACTTCACAGATACGCAGTATTTT. The entire variable domain, with the rest obtained from reference TRBV7-9 and TRBJ2-3, is as follows: DTGVSQNPRHKITKRGQNVTFRCDPISEHNRLYWYRQTLGQGPEFLTYFQNEAQLEKSRLLSDRFSAERPKGSFSTLEIQRTEQGDSAMYLCASRTGNFTDTQYFGPGTRLTVL.

This clonotype was seen once. This rearrangement joins TRBV6-5 to TRBJ1-5, with 8 bases lining up with TRBD1. V was clipped by 6 bases and J by 3 bases; unmatched bases: 4. The CDR3 extends over 14 amino acids. Germline V gives CDR1 MNHEY, CDR2 SVGAGI. As DNA, the CDR3 is TGTGCCAGCAGGGGACAGGCAAACAATCAGCCCCAGCATTTT. Protein: CASRGQANNQPQHF.

V is TRBV2 and J is TRBJ2-5; D possibly corresponds to TRBD1 (7 bases). V was clipped by 6 bases and J by 0 bases, with 11 bases between them. The CDR3 totals 14 residues. CDR1 is SNHLY, CDR2 FYNNEI, per germline. The CDR3 bases are TGTGCCAGCAGCGCGGGACAGCACCAAGAGACCCAGTACTTC. This translates into CASSAGQHQETQYF.